This T cell receptor beta chain was obtained from a study of shared clonotypes between healthy human individuals. Libraries were prepared by immunoSEQ multiplex PCR; TCRdb keeps only in-frame clonotypes and omits some of them. The data show about 320,000 clones, roughly 91% seen once. V lost 6 bases, J lost 0 bases, and 7 bases stayed unmatched. The CDR3 has 16 residues. Looked up from germline, CDR1 is SNHLY and CDR2 is FYNNEI. The receptor was derived from a man younger than 35 in good health. The sample consisted of memory CD8+ T cells sorted from blood. As for subset: CD45RO+ cells pooled with CCR7-negative TemRA cells. This chain links TRBV2 with TRBJ2-3; 9 positions match TRBD2. The CDR3 bases are TGTGCCAGCAGGTCTCTAGCGGGAACGAGCACAGATACGCAGTATTTT. Translation gives CASRSLAGTSTDTQYF.